These 2 T cell receptor beta chains came from one sample sequenced in a study of control samples from healthy donors and cancer patients. Clones were sequenced by immunoSEQ multiplex PCR, and TCRdb holds only the in-frame ones, with some missing. The data show more than 75,000 clones, with 70% to 85% seen just once and roughly 40% held by the top ten. Sequenced sample: PBMCs. Receptors were obtained from a man in his 70s with lung cancer.

J is TRBJ2-7 and V is TRBV30; D unresolved. The CDR3 is 13 amino acids. The germline V and J ends were trimmed by 2 bases and 3 bases, with 11 bases remaining between them. Germline CDR1 and CDR2: GTSNPN and SVGIG (reference sequence). CDR3 sequence: CAWSPQTNYEQYF. The CDR3 DNA follows: TGTGCCTGGAGTCCGCAGACAAACTACGAGCAGTACTTC.

The chain uses TRBV12-5 and TRBJ1-1, with no clear D. V was cut by 1 base and J by 1 base, with 4 bases left in between. Germline V gene data show CDR1 as LGHNT and CDR2 as FRNRAP. The CDR3 covers 13 residues. The CDR3 DNA reads as TGTGCTAGTGGTTTGGCGAAGAACACTGAAGCTTTCTTT. This translates into CASGLAKNTEAFF.